This record concerns one T cell receptor (beta chain) sequence. The data derive from a study of blood T cell repertoires in COVID-19. The CDR3 totals 12 residues. V lost 7 bases and J lost 1, with 8 bases in between. Germline values: CDR1 SGHDT, CDR2 YYEEEE. Per the original data handling: Reference gene primer amplification gave estimated nucleated cell counts. Profiled with immunoSEQ multiplex PCR; TCRdb holds only in-frame clones, not every one. That table furnishes V, J and clone size, whereas the DNA furnished D and trimming. The sample holds 350,000 or so clones; approximately 89% are singletons and the top ten take 3.5% to 4%.

Material: peripheral blood. This TCR was recovered from a woman aged 60-70 years with COVID-19, enrolled during active disease. V and J are TRBV5-6 and TRBJ1-1, with no clear D. The chain's CDR3 is CASGLTNTEAFF. The CDR3 nucleotides read TGTGCCAGCGGACTGACGAACACTGAAGCTTTCTTT. The whole variable domain, filled in from reference TRBV5-6 and TRBJ1-1, reads DAGVTQSPTHLIKTRGQQVTLRCSPKSGHDTVSWYQQALGQGPQFIFQYYEEEERQRGNFPDRFSGHQFPNYSSELNVNALLLGDSALYLCASGLTNTEAFFGQGTRLTVV.